This TCR beta chain was captured by sequencing in a study of T cells in localized non-small cell lung cancer. Germline CDR1 SGHAT, CDR2 FQNNGV. The CDR3 sequence is 14 residues long. V dropped 6 bases and J dropped 2; count of bases not matched to a gene: 6. The table came from immunoSEQ multiplex PCR; TCRdb's copy has only in-frame clones and leaves some out. Found here are about 52,000 clones, 60% to 85% of them singletons; the top ten hold roughly 4.9%. Study-level results: Heterogeneity is still possible, as just one tumor region was sequenced. In adjacent lung appeared a median around 55 of the top 100 tumor clones.

Worth noting for this clone: Its target is unknown.

V and J are TRBV11-2 and TRBJ1-1, with 7 bases that match TRBD1. The clonotype comes from a woman aged 35-75 years with stage II lung adenocarcinoma. Sequenced material: PBMCs, taken before any cancer treatment. In nucleotides, the CDR3 is TGTGCCAGCAGTTGGACAGGAACAAACACTGAAGCTTTCTTT. It yields the protein CASSWTGTNTEAFF.